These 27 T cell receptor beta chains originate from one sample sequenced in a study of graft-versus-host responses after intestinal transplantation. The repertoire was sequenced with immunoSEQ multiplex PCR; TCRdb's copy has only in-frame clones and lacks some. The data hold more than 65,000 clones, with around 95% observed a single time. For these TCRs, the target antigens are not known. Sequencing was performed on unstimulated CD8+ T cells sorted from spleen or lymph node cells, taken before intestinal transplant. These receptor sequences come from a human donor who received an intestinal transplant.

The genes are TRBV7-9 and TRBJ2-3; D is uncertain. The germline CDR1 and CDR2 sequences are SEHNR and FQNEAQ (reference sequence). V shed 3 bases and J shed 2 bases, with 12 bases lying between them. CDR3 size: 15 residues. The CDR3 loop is CASSFARVSTDTQYF. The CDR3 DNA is TGTGCCAGCAGCTTTGCTAGGGTTTCCACAGATACGCAGTATTTT.

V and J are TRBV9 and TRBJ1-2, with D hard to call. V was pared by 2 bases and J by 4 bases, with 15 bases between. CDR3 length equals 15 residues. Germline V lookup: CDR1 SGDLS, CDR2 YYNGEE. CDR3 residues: CASSVSAGRAYGYTF. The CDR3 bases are TGTGCCAGCAGCGTTTCAGCCGGGAGGGCCTATGGCTACACCTTC.

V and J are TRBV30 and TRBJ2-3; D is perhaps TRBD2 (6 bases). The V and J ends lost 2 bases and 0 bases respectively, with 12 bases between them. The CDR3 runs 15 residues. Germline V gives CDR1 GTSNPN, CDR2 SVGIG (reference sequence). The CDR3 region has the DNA TGTGCCTGGAGTCCCCTAGCGATTAGCACAGATACGCAGTATTTT. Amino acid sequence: CAWSPLAISTDTQYF. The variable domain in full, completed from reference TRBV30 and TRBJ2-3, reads SQTIHQWPATLVQPVGSPLSLECTVEGTSNPNLYWYRQAAGRGLQLLFYSVGIGQISSEVPQNLSASRPQDRQFILSSKKLLLSDSGFYLCAWSPLAISTDTQYFGPGTRLTVL.

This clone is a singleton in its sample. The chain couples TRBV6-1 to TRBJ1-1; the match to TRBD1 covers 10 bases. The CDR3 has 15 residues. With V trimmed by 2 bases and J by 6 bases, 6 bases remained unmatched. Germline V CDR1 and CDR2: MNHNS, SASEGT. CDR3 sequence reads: CASSEPYGQGAEAFF. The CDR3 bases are TGTGCCAGCAGTGAACCCTATGGACAGGGGGCTGAAGCTTTCTTT.

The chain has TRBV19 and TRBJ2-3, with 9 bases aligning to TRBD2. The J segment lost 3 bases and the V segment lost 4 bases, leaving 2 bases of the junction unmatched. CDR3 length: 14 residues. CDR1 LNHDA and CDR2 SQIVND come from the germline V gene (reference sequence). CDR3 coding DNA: TGTGCCAGTAGTAGCCTAGCGGGGACAGATACGCAGTATTTT. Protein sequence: CASSSLAGTDTQYF.

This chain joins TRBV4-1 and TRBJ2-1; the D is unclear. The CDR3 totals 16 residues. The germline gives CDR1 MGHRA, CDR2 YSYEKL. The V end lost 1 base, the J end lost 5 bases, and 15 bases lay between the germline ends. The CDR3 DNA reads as TGCGCCAGCAGCCAAGTTAGACTTATCCCCCACAATGAGCAGTTCTTC. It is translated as CASSQVRLIPHNEQFF.

CDR3 sequence reads: CASSSAGQASYEQYF. CDR3 coding DNA: TGTGCCAGCAGCTCCGCGGGGCAGGCGTCCTACGAGCAGTACTTC. The rearrangement joins TRBV5-6 to TRBJ2-7; D is perhaps TRBD2 (6 bases). Germline V lookup: CDR1 SGHDT, CDR2 YYEEEE. Trimming took 3 bases from V and 1 from J, leaving 14 bases between them. This CDR3 region has 15 residues.

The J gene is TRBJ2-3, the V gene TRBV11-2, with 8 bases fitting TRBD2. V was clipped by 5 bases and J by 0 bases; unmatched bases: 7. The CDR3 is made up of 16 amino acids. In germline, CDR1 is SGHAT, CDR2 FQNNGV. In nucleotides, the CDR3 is TGTGCCAGCAGCCCTCAGACTAGCGCCAGCACAGATACGCAGTATTTT. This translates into CASSPQTSASTDTQYF.

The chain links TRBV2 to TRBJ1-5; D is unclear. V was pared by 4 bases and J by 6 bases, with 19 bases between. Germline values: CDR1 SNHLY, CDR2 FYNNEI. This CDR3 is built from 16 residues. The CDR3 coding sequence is TGTGCCAGCAGTGCTTCCGAGGCCAGAAATTTTCAGCCCCAGCATTTT. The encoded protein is CASSASEARNFQPQHF.

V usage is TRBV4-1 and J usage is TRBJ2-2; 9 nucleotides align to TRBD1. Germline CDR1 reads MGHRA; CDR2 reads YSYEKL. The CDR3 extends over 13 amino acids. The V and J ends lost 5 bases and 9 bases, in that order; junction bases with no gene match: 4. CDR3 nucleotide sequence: TGCGCCAGCAGCGCACAGGGGGCGAGGGAGCTGTTTTTT. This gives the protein CASSAQGARELFF.

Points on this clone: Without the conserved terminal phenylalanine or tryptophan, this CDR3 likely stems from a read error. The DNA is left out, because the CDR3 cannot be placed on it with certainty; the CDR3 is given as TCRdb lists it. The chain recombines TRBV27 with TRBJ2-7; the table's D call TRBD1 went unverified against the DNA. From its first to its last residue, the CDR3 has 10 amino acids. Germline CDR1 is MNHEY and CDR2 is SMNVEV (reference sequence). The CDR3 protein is CASSLRDRTI.

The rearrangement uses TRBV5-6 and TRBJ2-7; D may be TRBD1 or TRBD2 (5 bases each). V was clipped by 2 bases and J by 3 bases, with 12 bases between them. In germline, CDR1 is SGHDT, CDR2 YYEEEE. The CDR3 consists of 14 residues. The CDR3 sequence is CASSFGTEDYEQYF. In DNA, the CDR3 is TGTGCCAGCAGCTTCGGGACCGAAGACTACGAGCAGTACTTC.

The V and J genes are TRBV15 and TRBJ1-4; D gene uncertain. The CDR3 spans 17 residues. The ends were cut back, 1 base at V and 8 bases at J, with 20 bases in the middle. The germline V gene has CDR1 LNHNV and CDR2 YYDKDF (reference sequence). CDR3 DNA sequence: TGTGCCACCAGCAGAGTTCATTTGACCGAGTTCGAAGAAAAACTGTTTTTT. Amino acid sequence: CATSRVHLTEFEEKLFF.

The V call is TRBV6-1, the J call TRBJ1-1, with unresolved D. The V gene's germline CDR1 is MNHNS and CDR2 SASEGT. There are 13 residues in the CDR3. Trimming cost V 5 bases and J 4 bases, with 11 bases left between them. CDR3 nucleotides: TGTGCCAGCAGTATCAGTGAAGCCACTGAAGCTTTCTTT. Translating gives CASSISEATEAFF.

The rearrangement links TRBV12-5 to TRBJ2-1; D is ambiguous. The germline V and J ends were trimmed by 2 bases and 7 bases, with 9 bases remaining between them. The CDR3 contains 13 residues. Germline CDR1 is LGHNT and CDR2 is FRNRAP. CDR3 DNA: TGTGCTAGTGGTTTGTCAGTTTTGAATGAGCAGTTCTTC. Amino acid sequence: CASGLSVLNEQFF.

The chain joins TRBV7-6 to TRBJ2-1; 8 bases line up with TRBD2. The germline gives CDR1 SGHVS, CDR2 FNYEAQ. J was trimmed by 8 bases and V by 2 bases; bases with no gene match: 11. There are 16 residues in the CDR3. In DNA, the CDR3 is TGTGCCAGCAGCTTACGGGCGAGCGGGAGCTCGGATGAGCAGTTCTTC. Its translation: CASSLRASGSSDEQFF.

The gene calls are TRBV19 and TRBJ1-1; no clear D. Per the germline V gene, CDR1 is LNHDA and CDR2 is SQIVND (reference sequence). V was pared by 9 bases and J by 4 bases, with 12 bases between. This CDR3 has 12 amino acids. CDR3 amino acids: CASIGDITEAFF. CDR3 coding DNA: TGTGCCAGCATTGGGGATATCACTGAAGCTTTCTTT.

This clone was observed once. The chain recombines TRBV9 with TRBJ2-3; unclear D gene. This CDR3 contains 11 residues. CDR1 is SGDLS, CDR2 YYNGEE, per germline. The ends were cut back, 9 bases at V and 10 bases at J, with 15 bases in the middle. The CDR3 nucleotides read TGTGCCACCTCCAGACACCGCGCGCAGTATTTT. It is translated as CATSRHRAQYF.

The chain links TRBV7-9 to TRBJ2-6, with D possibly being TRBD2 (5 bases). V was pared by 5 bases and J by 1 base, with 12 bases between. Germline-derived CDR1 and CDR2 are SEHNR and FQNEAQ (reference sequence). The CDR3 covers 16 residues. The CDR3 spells CASSDTPGSGANVLTF. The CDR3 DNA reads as TGTGCCAGCAGCGATACCCCGGGGTCTGGGGCCAACGTCCTGACTTTC.

CDR3 DNA sequence: TGTGCCAGCAGTTTCGTGGGGAACACTGAAGCTTTCTTT. This codes for CASSFVGNTEAFF. The chain combines TRBV27 with TRBJ1-1; D unclear. V shed 3 bases and J shed 1 base, with 6 bases lying between them. The length of the CDR3 is 13 residues. CDR1 and CDR2 (germline): MNHEY, SMNVEV (reference sequence).

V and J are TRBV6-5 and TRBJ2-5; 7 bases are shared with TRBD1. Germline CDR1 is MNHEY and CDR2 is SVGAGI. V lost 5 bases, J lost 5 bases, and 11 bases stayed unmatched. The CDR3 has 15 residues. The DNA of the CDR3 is TGTGCCAGCAGTGGCGTGACAGGGTCGGGGGAGACCCAGTACTTC. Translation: CASSGVTGSGETQYF.

The CDR3 bases are TGTGCCAGTAGTCTCGGGGGTGAGCAGTTCTTC. It is translated as CASSLGGEQFF. The chain carries TRBV19 and TRBJ2-1; D is perhaps TRBD2 (6 bases). V was pared by 5 bases and J by 9 bases, with 8 bases between. The germline V gene encodes CDR1 LNHDA and CDR2 SQIVND (reference sequence). The CDR3 is made up of 11 amino acids.

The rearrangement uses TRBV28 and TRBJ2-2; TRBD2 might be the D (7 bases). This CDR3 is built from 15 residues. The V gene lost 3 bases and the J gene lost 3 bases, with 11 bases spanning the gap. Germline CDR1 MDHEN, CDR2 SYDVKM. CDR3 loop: CASSLGAGDTGELFF. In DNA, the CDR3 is TGTGCCAGCAGTTTGGGGGCGGGGGACACCGGGGAGCTGTTTTTT.

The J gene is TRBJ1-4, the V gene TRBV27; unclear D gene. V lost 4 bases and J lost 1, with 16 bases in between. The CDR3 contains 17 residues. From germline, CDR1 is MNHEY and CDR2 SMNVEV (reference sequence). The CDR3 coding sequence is TGTGCCAGCAGTTCCAGACTGTGGACGGGAACTAATGAAAAACTGTTTTTT. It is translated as CASSSRLWTGTNEKLFF.

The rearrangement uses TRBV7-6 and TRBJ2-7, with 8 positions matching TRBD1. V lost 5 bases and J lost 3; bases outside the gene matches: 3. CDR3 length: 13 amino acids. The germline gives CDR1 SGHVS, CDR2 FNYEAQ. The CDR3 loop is CASSTGQGYEQYF. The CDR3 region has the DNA TGTGCCAGCAGCACCGGACAGGGCTACGAGCAGTACTTC.

Written as DNA, the CDR3 is TGTGCCAGCAGCGCGGGGGACCTGGTCCAGGGAACCTACGAGCAGTACTTC. Amino acids: CASSAGDLVQGTYEQYF. The V call is TRBV11-2, the J call TRBJ2-7; the match to TRBD2 covers 7 bases. Germline V CDR1 and CDR2: SGHAT, FQNNGV. The CDR3 contains 17 residues. J lost 2 bases, V lost 5 bases, and 15 bases had no gene match. The complete variable domain, with remaining parts taken from reference TRBV11-2 and TRBJ2-7, reads EAGVAQSPRYKIIEKRQSVAFWCNPISGHATLYWYQQILGQGPKLLIQFQNNGVVDDSQLPKDRFSAERLKGVDSTLKIQPAKLEDSAVYLCASSAGDLVQGTYEQYFGPGTRLTVT.

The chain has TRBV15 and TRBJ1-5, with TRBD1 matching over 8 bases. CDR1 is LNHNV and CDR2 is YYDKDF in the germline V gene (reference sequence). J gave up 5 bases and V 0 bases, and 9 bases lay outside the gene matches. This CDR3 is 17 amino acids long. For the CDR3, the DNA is TGTGCCACCAGCAGAGATGACAGGGGTCTTGAAGATCAGCCCCAGCATTTT. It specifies CATSRDDRGLEDQPQHF.